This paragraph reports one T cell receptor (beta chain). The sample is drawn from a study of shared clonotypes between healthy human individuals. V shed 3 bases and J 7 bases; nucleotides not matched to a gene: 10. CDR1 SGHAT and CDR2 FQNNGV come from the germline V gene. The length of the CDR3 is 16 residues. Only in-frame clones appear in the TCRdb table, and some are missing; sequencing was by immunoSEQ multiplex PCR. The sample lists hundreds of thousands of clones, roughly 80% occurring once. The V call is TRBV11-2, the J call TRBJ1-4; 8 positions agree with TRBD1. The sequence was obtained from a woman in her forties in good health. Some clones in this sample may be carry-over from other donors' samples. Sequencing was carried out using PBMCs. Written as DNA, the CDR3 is TGTGCCAGCAGCTTGATTCAGGGGGCGCTTGGTGAAAAACTGTTTTTT. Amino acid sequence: CASSLIQGALGEKLFF.